These T cell receptor beta chains were read from a single sample in a study of blood T cells in healthy people across ages. TCRdb recomputed calls from the 5' RACE reads with MiXCR, one row per CDR3 protein. Here the sample spans about 1.6 million distinct CDR3 sequences, 30% to 35% being singletons. Sequencing was done on a sample of blood. These receptors were obtained from a woman aged 25 to 39 in good health. CDR3s include the opening cysteine and the closing phenylalanine or tryptophan. D genes are given only for firm matches. Some rows mark clone size as missing; the rest say once, few, many or name a class of expanded clone.

d_gene: -
v_gene: TRBV4-2
j_gene: TRBJ2-1
abundance: -
CDR3aa: CASSQDGMPSDEQFF
CDR3nt: TGTGCCAGCAGCCAAGATGGAATGCCCAGTGATGAGCAGTTCTTC

d_gene: TRBD1
v_gene: TRBV9
j_gene: TRBJ2-1
abundance: few
CDR3aa: CASSVGGTGGSNEQFF
CDR3nt: TGTGCCAGCAGCGTAGGTGGTACAGGGGGTAGCAATGAGCAGTTCTTC

d_gene: -
v_gene: TRBV6-5
j_gene: TRBJ2-5
abundance: few
CDR3aa: CASSPFGGPVGTQYF
CDR3nt: TGTGCCAGCAGTCCATTCGGGGGGCCAGTCGGGACCCAGTACTTC

d_gene: -
v_gene: TRBV5-1
j_gene: TRBJ2-3
abundance: many
CDR3aa: CASSSPGSTDTQYF
CDR3nt: TGCGCCAGCAGCTCTCCGGGGAGCACAGATACGCAGTATTTT

d_gene: TRBD2
v_gene: TRBV6-5
j_gene: TRBJ2-1
abundance: few
CDR3aa: CASRLFSGTPPNEQFF
CDR3nt: TGTGCCAGCAGACTGTTTAGCGGGACCCCACCCAATGAGCAGTTCTTC

d_gene: TRBD1
v_gene: TRBV6-2/TRBV6-3
j_gene: TRBJ1-2
abundance: -
CDR3aa: CASSTSTGQFGGYTF
CDR3nt: TGTGCCAGCAGCACCTCGACAGGGCAGTTTGGTGGCTACACCTTC

d_gene: -
v_gene: TRBV5-1
j_gene: TRBJ1-1
abundance: -
CDR3aa: CASSLGVGPGTNKNTEAFF
CDR3nt: TGCGCCAGCAGCTTGGGAGTAGGGCCTGGGACAAATAAGAACACTGAAGCTTTCTTT

d_gene: -
v_gene: TRBV5-1
j_gene: TRBJ2-7
abundance: -
CDR3aa: CASSLMRLFDEQYF
CDR3nt: TGCGCCAGCAGCTTGATGCGTTTGTTCGACGAGCAGTACTTC

d_gene: -
v_gene: TRBV20-1
j_gene: TRBJ2-3
abundance: -
CDR3aa: CSARDRGLFTDTQYF
CDR3nt: TGCAGTGCTAGAGACCGCGGACTTTTCACAGATACGCAGTATTTT

d_gene: -
v_gene: TRBV3-1
j_gene: TRBJ1-6
abundance: few
CDR3aa: CASSQDNSGPYSPLHF
CDR3nt: TGTGCCAGCAGCCAAGACAACAGCGGGCCCTATTCACCCCTCCACTTT

d_gene: -
v_gene: TRBV30
j_gene: TRBJ1-6
abundance: -
CDR3aa: CAWRAEYNSPLHF
CDR3nt: TGTGCCTGGAGGGCAGAATATAATTCACCCCTCCACTTT

d_gene: TRBD2
v_gene: TRBV27
j_gene: TRBJ2-1
abundance: many
CDR3aa: CASSIRLAGANEQFF
CDR3nt: TGTGCCAGCAGTATCAGACTAGCGGGAGCCAATGAGCAGTTCTTC

d_gene: -
v_gene: TRBV12-3/TRBV12-4
j_gene: TRBJ2-3
abundance: -
CDR3aa: CASTLRRGQADTQYF
CDR3nt: TGTGCCAGCACCCTTCGGAGGGGGCAAGCAGATACGCAGTATTTT

d_gene: -
v_gene: TRBV4-2
j_gene: TRBJ1-1
abundance: few
CDR3aa: CASSQNRVLSPNTEAFF
CDR3nt: TGTGCCAGCAGCCAAAACAGGGTTTTGTCTCCAAACACTGAAGCTTTCTTT

d_gene: TRBD1
v_gene: TRBV5-1
j_gene: TRBJ2-1
abundance: -
CDR3aa: CTSSLMGQGWDNEQFF
CDR3nt: TGCACCAGCAGTCTCATGGGACAGGGGTGGGACAATGAGCAGTTCTTC

d_gene: -
v_gene: TRBV2
j_gene: TRBJ2-3
abundance: -
CDR3aa: CATEGRNTQYF
CDR3nt: TGTGCCACCGAGGGGAGGAATACGCAGTATTTT

d_gene: -
v_gene: TRBV20-1
j_gene: TRBJ2-3
abundance: few
CDR3aa: CSAREALLDTQYF
CDR3nt: TGCAGTGCTAGAGAGGCGCTCTTAGATACGCAGTATTTT

d_gene: -
v_gene: TRBV9
j_gene: TRBJ1-4
abundance: -
CDR3aa: CASSAGGRGNEKLFF
CDR3nt: TGTGCCAGCAGCGCCGGGGGCCGGGGGAATGAAAAACTGTTTTTT

d_gene: TRBD1
v_gene: TRBV12-5
j_gene: TRBJ1-5
abundance: -
CDR3aa: CASGLTRNRDRGYCLNQPQHF
CDR3nt: TGTGCTAGTGGTTTGACCCGAAACCGGGACAGGGGTTATTGTCTAAATCAGCCCCAGCATTTT

d_gene: -
v_gene: TRBV20-1
j_gene: TRBJ1-1
abundance: once
CDR3aa: CSAPRGSRNTEAFF
CDR3nt: TGCAGTGCTCCGAGGGGCAGCCGAAACACTGAAGCTTTCTTT

d_gene: -
v_gene: TRBV5-1
j_gene: TRBJ2-7
abundance: -
CDR3aa: CASSEWGGREQYF
CDR3nt: TGCGCCAGCAGCGAATGGGGGGGGCGAGAGCAGTACTTC

d_gene: -
v_gene: TRBV4-1
j_gene: TRBJ2-3
abundance: few
CDR3aa: CASSRTLGSTDTQYF
CDR3nt: TGCGCCAGCAGCCGAACTTTAGGGAGCACAGATACGCAGTATTTT

d_gene: TRBD2
v_gene: TRBV28
j_gene: TRBJ2-7
abundance: -
CDR3aa: CASSLGFSGSSEQYF
CDR3nt: TGTGCCAGCAGTTTAGGTTTTAGCGGGAGTAGCGAGCAGTACTTC

d_gene: -
v_gene: TRBV6-5
j_gene: TRBJ1-2
abundance: -
CDR3aa: CASSYRGGPKTSNYGYTF
CDR3nt: TGTGCCAGCAGTTACCGCGGGGGGCCCAAGACTTCTAACTATGGCTACACCTTC

d_gene: TRBD1
v_gene: TRBV12-3/TRBV12-4
j_gene: TRBJ1-2
abundance: -
CDR3aa: CASSSRTGALGGYTF
CDR3nt: TGTGCCAGCAGTTCCCGGACAGGGGCTTTAGGTGGCTACACCTTC

d_gene: TRBD2
v_gene: TRBV28
j_gene: TRBJ2-5
abundance: -
CDR3aa: CASSLGGIMGETQYF
CDR3nt: TGTGCCAGCAGTTTGGGGGGGATAATGGGGGAGACCCAGTACTTC

d_gene: -
v_gene: TRBV20-1
j_gene: TRBJ1-2
abundance: -
CDR3aa: CSARETERFHGYTF
CDR3nt: TGCAGTGCTAGAGAAACAGAACGGTTCCATGGCTACACCTTC

d_gene: TRBD1
v_gene: TRBV5-6
j_gene: TRBJ2-5
abundance: few
CDR3aa: CASSFGQGVGTQYF
CDR3nt: TGTGCCAGCAGCTTTGGACAGGGCGTCGGGACCCAGTACTTC

d_gene: TRBD1
v_gene: TRBV13
j_gene: TRBJ1-5
abundance: -
CDR3aa: CASSLGRGPGQPQHF
CDR3nt: TGTGCCAGCAGCCTGGGCAGGGGGCCGGGGCAGCCCCAGCATTTT

d_gene: TRBD2
v_gene: TRBV27
j_gene: TRBJ2-6
abundance: -
CDR3aa: CASRTIAGASGANVLTF
CDR3nt: TGTGCCAGCCGAACAATAGCGGGGGCCTCTGGGGCCAACGTCCTGACTTTC

d_gene: -
v_gene: TRBV7-9
j_gene: TRBJ2-5
abundance: -
CDR3aa: CASSWTDPREEQYF
CDR3nt: TGTGCCAGCAGCTGGACCGACCCCAGGGAGGAGCAGTACTTC

d_gene: -
v_gene: TRBV28
j_gene: TRBJ2-7
abundance: -
CDR3aa: CAIRGNHYEQYF
CDR3nt: TGTGCCATCCGGGGAAACCACTACGAGCAGTACTTC

d_gene: -
v_gene: TRBV20-1
j_gene: TRBJ2-2
abundance: -
CDR3aa: CSAKGPSKGTGELFF
CDR3nt: TGCAGTGCTAAGGGACCTTCAAAGGGGACCGGGGAGCTGTTTTTT

d_gene: TRBD2
v_gene: TRBV15
j_gene: TRBJ2-5
abundance: -
CDR3aa: CATRLAGGQGTQYF
CDR3nt: TGTGCCACAAGACTAGCGGGGGGTCAAGGGACCCAGTACTTC

d_gene: TRBD1
v_gene: TRBV5-1
j_gene: TRBJ2-5
abundance: many
CDR3aa: CASSGGTGEYQETQYF
CDR3nt: TGCGCCAGCAGCGGAGGGACAGGCGAGTACCAAGAGACCCAGTACTTC